The 4 T cell receptor beta chains listed next were all sequenced from one sample in a study of blood T cell repertoires in COVID-19. Profiled with immunoSEQ multiplex PCR; TCRdb holds only in-frame clones, not every one. This sample yields around 200,000 clones, of which about nine tenths are seen a single time; less than 4.5% belongs to the top ten. What was sequenced was PBMCs or T cells enriched from blood (not recorded which). The source is a woman aged 40 to 50 with acute COVID-19.

The rearrangement uses TRBV9 and TRBJ2-2; D remains unclear. With 2 bases removed from V and 5 bases from J, the gap between germline ends came to 10 bases. Germline CDR1 and CDR2: SGDLS and YYNGEE. The CDR3 length is 14 residues. As DNA, the CDR3 is TGTGCCAGCAGCGTTCACCTAGAAACCGGGGAGCTGTTTTTT. It encodes CASSVHLETGELFF.

The genes are TRBV19 and TRBJ1-2, with 8 nucleotides matching TRBD1. The germline V gene has CDR1 LNHDA and CDR2 SQIVND (reference sequence). V dropped 5 bases and J dropped 2; count of bases not matched to a gene: 7. The CDR3 totals 15 residues. The CDR3 nucleotides read TGTGCCAGTAGTCCTAGGACAGGGAAAAACTATGGCTACACCTTC. Translating gives CASSPRTGKNYGYTF. Full variable domain (remainder filled in from reference TRBV19 and TRBJ1-2): DGGITQSPKYLFRKEGQNVTLSCEQNLNHDAMYWYRQDPGQGLRLIYYSQIVNDFQKGDIAEGYSVSREKKESFPLTVTSAQKNPTAFYLCASSPRTGKNYGYTFGSGTRLTVV.

The rearrangement links TRBV6-5 to TRBJ1-2, with 7 bases lining up with TRBD1. The CDR3 runs to 15 residues. CDR1 and CDR2 (germline): MNHEY, SVGAGI. The V and J ends lost 3 bases and 2 bases, in that order; junction bases with no gene match: 6. CDR3 DNA sequence: TGTGCCAGCAGTTATCCTTCACAGGGGAACTATGGCTACACCTTC. It is translated as CASSYPSQGNYGYTF.

V and J are TRBV19 and TRBJ2-3, with 9 bases matching TRBD1. After removal of 5 bases from V and 5 bases from J, the junction contained 5 bases not matched to a gene. The CDR3 runs 14 residues. Germline V gives CDR1 LNHDA, CDR2 SQIVND (reference sequence). CDR3 protein: CASSDRTGEDTQYF. CDR3 bases: TGTGCCAGTAGTGATCGGACAGGGGAAGATACGCAGTATTTT.